One sample yielded the 18 T cell receptor beta chains listed below, sequenced in a study of control samples from healthy donors and cancer patients. Here immunoSEQ multiplex PCR was the method, and the copy in TCRdb shows in-frame clones only, minus some. This sample has 100,000 to 150,000 clones, with less than 95% found just once. Sequenced sample: blood. The receptors stem from a man aged 18 to 35 in good health.

A note on this clone: This specimen includes other DNA sequences encoding the same CDR3. The chain uses TRBV5-1 and TRBJ1-1; D is possibly TRBD1 (5 bases). The V end was cut by 2 bases, the J end by 1 base, with 6 bases between. The CDR3 runs to 13 residues. From germline, CDR1 is SGHRS and CDR2 YFSETQ. The CDR3 spells CASSFGGNTEAFF. The CDR3 region has the DNA TGCGCCAGCAGCTTTGGGGGGAACACTGAAGCTTTCTTT.

The V and J genes are TRBV6-5 and TRBJ1-2; weak D call: TRBD1 (6 bases). The V end lost 2 bases, the J end lost 1 base, and 11 bases lay between the germline ends. The CDR3 covers 15 residues. From germline, CDR1 is MNHEY and CDR2 SVGAGI. As DNA, the CDR3 is TGTGCCAGCAGTTACGATTGGGGGCGTAACTATGGCTACACCTTC. Encoded protein: CASSYDWGRNYGYTF.

The chain links TRBV12-3 or TRBV12-4 to TRBJ1-2; D may be TRBD1 (6 bases). The germline V and J ends were trimmed by 5 bases and 5 bases, with 12 bases remaining between them. The CDR3 extends over 13 amino acids. The DNA of the CDR3 is TGTGCCAGCAGTCCACAGGGATCATATGGCTACACCTTC. Translated, it gives CASSPQGSYGYTF.

V usage is TRBV11-2 and J usage is TRBJ1-2, with 9 bases identical to TRBD1. In germline, CDR1 is SGHAT, CDR2 FQNNGV. V shed 1 base, J shed 7 bases, and the junction held 10 bases outside the gene matches. The CDR3 has 16 residues. CDR3 nucleotides: TGTGCCAGCAGCTTAGGTCCCCCCGGGACAGGGAGTGGCTACACCTTC. This sequence encodes CASSLGPPGTGSGYTF. The whole variable domain, filled in from reference TRBV11-2 and TRBJ1-2, reads EAGVAQSPRYKIIEKRQSVAFWCNPISGHATLYWYQQILGQGPKLLIQFQNNGVVDDSQLPKDRFSAERLKGVDSTLKIQPAKLEDSAVYLCASSLGPPGTGSGYTFGSGTRLTVV.

The V call is TRBV11-2, the J call TRBJ1-2; TRBD1 might be the D (5 bases). V gave up 4 bases and J gave up 7 bases, with 16 bases separating them. The CDR3 spans 14 residues. Per germline, CDR1 SGHAT and CDR2 FQNNGV. CDR3 loop: CASSSGPVQGGYTF. The CDR3 region has the DNA TGTGCCAGCAGCTCCGGGCCGGTGCAGGGTGGCTACACCTTC.

The gene calls are TRBV7-9 and TRBJ2-3, with D perhaps matching TRBD2 (6 bases). Germline V gives CDR1 SEHNR, CDR2 FQNEAQ (reference sequence). V shed 5 bases and J shed 0 bases, with 12 bases lying between them. The CDR3 runs to 15 residues. CDR3 region: CASSLLGTSTDTQYF. The CDR3 DNA follows: TGTGCCAGCAGCCTCCTAGGGACTAGCACAGATACGCAGTATTTT. The variable domain in full, with the rest retrieved from reference TRBV7-9 and TRBJ2-3, is DTGVSQNPRHKITKRGQNVTFRCDPISEHNRLYWYRQTLGQGPEFLTYFQNEAQLEKSRLLSDRFSAERPKGSFSTLEIQRTEQGDSAMYLCASSLLGTSTDTQYFGPGTRLTVL.

The V call is TRBV3-1 (or the pseudogene TRBV3-2), the J call TRBJ1-2; D is unresolved. This CDR3 is built from 13 residues. Germline V gives CDR1 LGHDT, CDR2 YNNKEL (reference sequence). V dropped 1 base and J dropped 3 bases, with 6 bases sitting between them. CDR3 DNA sequence: TGTGCCAGCAGCCAAGGGCAGGACTATGGCTACACCTTC. Translating it yields CASSQGQDYGYTF.

The CDR3: CASSIPNRDLNYGYTF. In DNA, the CDR3 is TGTGCCAGTAGTATCCCGAACAGGGATCTTAACTATGGCTACACCTTC. The chain carries TRBV19 and TRBJ1-2, with D possibly TRBD1 on 6 matching bases. This CDR3 spans 16 amino acids. With 3 bases removed from V and 1 base from J, the gap between germline ends came to 15 bases. CDR1 and CDR2 from the germline V gene are LNHDA and SQIVND (reference sequence).

The rearrangement joins TRBV5-1 to TRBJ2-3, with 11 positions matching TRBD2. Germline CDR1 is SGHRS and CDR2 is YFSETQ. V gave up 4 bases and J gave up 5 bases; unmatched junction bases: 9. The CDR3 length is 16 residues. In DNA form, the CDR3 reads TGCGCCAGCAGCCCAAGTAGCGGGGGGGCCATAGATACGCAGTATTTT. This gives the protein CASSPSSGGAIDTQYF.

The count of this clone is one. This sequence joins TRBV11-2 and TRBJ1-3; no clear D. Germline assignment: CDR1 SGHAT and CDR2 FQNNGV. The V end was cut by 5 bases, the J end by 0 bases, with 8 bases between. This CDR3 comprises 14 residues. The CDR3 loop is CASSRPISGNTIYF. For the CDR3, the DNA is TGTGCCAGCAGCCGACCCATCTCTGGAAACACCATATATTTT.

This chain joins TRBV6-5 and TRBJ2-2, with D possibly being TRBD1 (7 bases). Deletions cut 5 bases from V and 4 bases from J, with 14 bases between. The length of the CDR3 is 15 residues. Germline V gives CDR1 MNHEY, CDR2 SVGAGI. CDR3 loop: CASSLPQGGTGELFF. CDR3 DNA: TGTGCCAGCAGTCTTCCCCAGGGGGGCACCGGGGAGCTGTTTTTT.

CDR3 region: CASTQADTQYF. CDR3 bases: TGTGCCAGTACGCAGGCAGATACGCAGTATTTT. The chain employs TRBV19 and TRBJ2-3; no definite D call. Trimming cost V 7 bases and J 4 bases, with 6 bases left between them. Germline loops: CDR1 LNHDA, CDR2 SQIVND (reference sequence). The CDR3 sequence is 11 residues long. The full variable domain, with the rest looked up from reference TRBV19 and TRBJ2-3, is DGGITQSPKYLFRKEGQNVTLSCEQNLNHDAMYWYRQDPGQGLRLIYYSQIVNDFQKGDIAEGYSVSREKKESFPLTVTSAQKNPTAFYLCASTQADTQYFGPGTRLTVL.

J is TRBJ2-2 and V is TRBV5-4; 10 bases map to TRBD1. Looked up from germline, CDR1 is SGHNT and CDR2 is YYREEE (reference sequence). The CDR3 contains 17 residues. V gave up 4 bases and J gave up 7 bases; unmatched junction bases: 13. The CDR3 loop is CASSPGGGQGIGGELFF. The CDR3 DNA sequence: TGTGCCAGCAGCCCGGGAGGGGGACAGGGGATAGGCGGGGAGCTGTTTTTT.

This sequence joins TRBV6-6 and TRBJ1-2, with D unresolved. Trimming pared 5 bases from V and 5 bases from J, leaving 12 bases between. From germline, CDR1 is MNHNY and CDR2 SVGAGI (reference sequence). This CDR3 is 13 amino acids long. DNA for the CDR3: TGTGCCAGCAGTACAGACGGGCGTTATGGCTACACCTTC. Translation: CASSTDGRYGYTF.

V usage is TRBV4-1 and J usage is TRBJ1-1; maybe TRBD1 (6 bases). CDR1 MGHRA and CDR2 YSYEKL come from the germline V gene. Trimming pared 0 bases from V and 1 base from J, leaving 18 bases between. The CDR3 has 18 amino acids. This chain's CDR3 is CASSQERRQGRGNTEAFF. DNA for the CDR3: TGCGCCAGCAGCCAAGAAAGAAGGCAGGGGCGCGGGAACACTGAAGCTTTCTTT.

Regarding this clone: Germline is not matched at one junction end, which may reflect a read error. This chain uses TRBV2 with TRBJ1-1; unclear D gene. The CDR3 length is 12 residues. Germline CDR1 and CDR2: SNHLY and FYNNEI. The chain's CDR3 is CTSSYHVSEAFF. The CDR3 nucleotides are TGTACCAGCAGTTACCATGTCTCTGAAGCTTTCTTT.

This rearrangement joins TRBV15 to TRBJ1-5; no clear D gene. V lost 1 base to trimming and J lost 1 base, with 14 bases between them. The CDR3 contains 17 residues. Germline V gives CDR1 LNHNV, CDR2 YYDKDF (reference sequence). The chain's CDR3 is CATSRVGGGISNQPQHF. Written as DNA, the CDR3 is TGTGCCACCAGCAGAGTCGGAGGAGGGATAAGCAATCAGCCCCAGCATTTT.

The chain combines TRBV10-1 with TRBJ2-4; D might be TRBD2 (7 bases). Germline lookup yields CDR1 WNHNN and CDR2 SYGVQD (reference sequence). Trimming took off 3 bases at V and 9 bases at J, with 12 bases between the two ends. The CDR3 loop spans 13 amino acids. The CDR3 DNA sequence: TGCGCCAGCAGTGAAGGGGGGGTTGGCATTCAGTACTTC. This gives the protein CASSEGGVGIQYF.